One T cell receptor beta chain is described in this entry. This sample is drawn from a study of OX40 agonist ivuxolimab in advanced cancers. Clones were read by immunoSEQ multiplex PCR, and TCRdb kept only the in-frame ones, dropping some. The table shows 55,000 to 70,000 clones, with 80% to 90% occurring only once. With 4 bases removed from V and 1 base from J, the gap between germline ends came to 2 bases. Per the germline V gene, CDR1 is SGHRS and CDR2 is YFSETQ. There are 11 residues in the CDR3. This rearrangement joins TRBV5-1 to TRBJ2-5; D remains ambiguous. The material sequenced was CD4+ or CD8+ T cells sorted from blood, taken in a trial of the OX40 agonist ivuxolimab. The receptor was isolated from an adult with an advanced solid tumor such as melanoma, head and neck, liver or kidney cancer. Here the CDR3 DNA reads TGCGCCAGCAGCACCCAAGAGACCCAGTACTTC. Protein product: CASSTQETQYF.